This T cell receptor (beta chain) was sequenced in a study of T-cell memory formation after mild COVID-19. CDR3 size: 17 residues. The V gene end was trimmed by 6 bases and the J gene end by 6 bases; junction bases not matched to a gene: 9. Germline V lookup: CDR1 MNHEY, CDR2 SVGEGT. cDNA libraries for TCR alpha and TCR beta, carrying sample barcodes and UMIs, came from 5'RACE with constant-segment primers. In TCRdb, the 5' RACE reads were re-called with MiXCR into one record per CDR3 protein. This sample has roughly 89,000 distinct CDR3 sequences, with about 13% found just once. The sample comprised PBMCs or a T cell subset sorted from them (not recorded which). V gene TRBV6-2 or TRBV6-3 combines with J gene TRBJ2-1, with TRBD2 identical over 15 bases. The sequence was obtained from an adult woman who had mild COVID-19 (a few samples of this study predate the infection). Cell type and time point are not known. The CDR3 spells CASRPTGGLAGGNEQFF. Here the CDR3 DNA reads TGTGCCAGCAGACCGACCGGGGGACTAGCGGGAGGCAATGAGCAGTTCTTC.